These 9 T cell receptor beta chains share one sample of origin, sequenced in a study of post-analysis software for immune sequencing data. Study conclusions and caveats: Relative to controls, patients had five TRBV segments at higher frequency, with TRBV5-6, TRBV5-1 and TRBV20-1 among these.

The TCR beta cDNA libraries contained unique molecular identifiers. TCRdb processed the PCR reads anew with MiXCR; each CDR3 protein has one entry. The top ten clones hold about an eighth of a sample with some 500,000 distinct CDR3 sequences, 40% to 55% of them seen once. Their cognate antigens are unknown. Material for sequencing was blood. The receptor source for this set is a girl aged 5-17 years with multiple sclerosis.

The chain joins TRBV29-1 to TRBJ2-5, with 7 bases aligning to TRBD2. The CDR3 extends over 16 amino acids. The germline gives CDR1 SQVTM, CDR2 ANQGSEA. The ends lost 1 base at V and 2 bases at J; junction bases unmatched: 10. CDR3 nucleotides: TGCAGCGTTGAAGTAGCGGGCGGGCCCCTTCAAGAGACCCAGTACTTC. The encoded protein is CSVEVAGGPLQETQYF.

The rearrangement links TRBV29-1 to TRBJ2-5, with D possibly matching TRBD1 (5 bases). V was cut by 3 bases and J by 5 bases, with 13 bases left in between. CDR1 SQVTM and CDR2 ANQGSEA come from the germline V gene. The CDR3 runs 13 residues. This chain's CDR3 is CSVDRASGETQYF. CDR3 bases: TGCAGCGTTGACAGGGCCTCCGGGGAGACCCAGTACTTC. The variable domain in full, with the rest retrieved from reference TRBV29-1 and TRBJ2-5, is SAVISQKPSRDICQRGTSLTIQCQVDSQVTMMFWYRQQPGQSLTLIATANQGSEATYESGFVIDKFPISRPNLTFSTLTVSNMSPEDSSIYLCSVDRASGETQYFGPGTRLLVL.

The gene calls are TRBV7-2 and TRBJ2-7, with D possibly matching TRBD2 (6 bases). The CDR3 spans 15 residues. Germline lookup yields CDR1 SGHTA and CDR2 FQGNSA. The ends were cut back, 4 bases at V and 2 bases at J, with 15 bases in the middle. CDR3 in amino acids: CASSSTGTSPYEQYF. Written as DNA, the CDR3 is TGTGCCAGCAGCTCCACCGGGACTTCCCCCTACGAGCAGTACTTC.

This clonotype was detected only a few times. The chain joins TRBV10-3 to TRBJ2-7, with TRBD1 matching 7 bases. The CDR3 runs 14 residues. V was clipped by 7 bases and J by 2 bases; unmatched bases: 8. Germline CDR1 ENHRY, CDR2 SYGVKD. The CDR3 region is CAITGRDRPYEQYF. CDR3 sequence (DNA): TGTGCCATCACCGGCAGGGACAGACCCTACGAGCAGTACTTC.

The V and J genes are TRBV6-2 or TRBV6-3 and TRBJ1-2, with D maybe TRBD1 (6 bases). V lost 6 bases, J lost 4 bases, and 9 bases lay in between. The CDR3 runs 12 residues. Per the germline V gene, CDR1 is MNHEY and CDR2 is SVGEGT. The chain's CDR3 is CASSTGTYGYTF. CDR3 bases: TGTGCCAGCAGCACAGGGACCTATGGCTACACCTTC.

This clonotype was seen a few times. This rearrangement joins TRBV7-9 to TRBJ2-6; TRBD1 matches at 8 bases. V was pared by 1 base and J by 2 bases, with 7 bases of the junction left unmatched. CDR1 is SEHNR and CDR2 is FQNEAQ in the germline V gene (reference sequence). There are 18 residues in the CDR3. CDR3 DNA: TGTGCCAGCAGCTTAGATGGCAGGGGGCAAACTGGGGCCAACGTCCTGACTTTC. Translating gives CASSLDGRGQTGANVLTF.

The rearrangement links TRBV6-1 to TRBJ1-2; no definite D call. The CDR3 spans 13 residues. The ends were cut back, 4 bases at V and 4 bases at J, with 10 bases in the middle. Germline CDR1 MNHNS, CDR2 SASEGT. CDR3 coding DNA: TGTGCCAGCAGTGTTACCCCGGTCTATGGCTACACCTTC. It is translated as CASSVTPVYGYTF.

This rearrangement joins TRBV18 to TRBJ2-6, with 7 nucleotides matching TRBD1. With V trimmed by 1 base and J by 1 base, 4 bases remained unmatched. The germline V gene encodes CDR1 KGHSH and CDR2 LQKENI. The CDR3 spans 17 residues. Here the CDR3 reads CASSPLGQASGANVLTF. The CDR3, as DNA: TGTGCCAGCTCACCACTAGGACAGGCTTCTGGGGCCAACGTCCTGACTTTC.

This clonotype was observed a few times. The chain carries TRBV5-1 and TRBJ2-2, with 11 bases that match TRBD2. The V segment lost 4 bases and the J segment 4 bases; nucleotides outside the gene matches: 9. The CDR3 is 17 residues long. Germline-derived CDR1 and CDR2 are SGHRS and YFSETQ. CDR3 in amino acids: CASSPGLAALSTGELFF. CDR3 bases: TGCGCCAGCAGCCCGGGACTAGCGGCCCTCAGCACCGGGGAGCTGTTTTTT.